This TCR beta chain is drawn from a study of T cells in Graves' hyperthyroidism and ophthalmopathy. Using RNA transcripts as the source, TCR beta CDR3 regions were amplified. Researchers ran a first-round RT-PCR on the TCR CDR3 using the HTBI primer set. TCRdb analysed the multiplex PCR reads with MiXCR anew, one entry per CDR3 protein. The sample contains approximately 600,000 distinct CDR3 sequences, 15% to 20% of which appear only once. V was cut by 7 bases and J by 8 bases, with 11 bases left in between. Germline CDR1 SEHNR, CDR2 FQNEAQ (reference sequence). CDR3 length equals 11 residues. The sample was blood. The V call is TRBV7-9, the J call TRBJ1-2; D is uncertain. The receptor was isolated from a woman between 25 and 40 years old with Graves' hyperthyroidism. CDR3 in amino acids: CASTETEGYTF. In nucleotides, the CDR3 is TGTGCCAGCACCGAGACCGAGGGCTACACCTTC.